Detailed here is one T cell receptor beta chain. What it binds is not known. This entry belongs to a study of T cell clusters in autoimmune cytopenias. The wider study: Per sample, median TRB depth was roughly 50,000 reads, yielding a median approximately 2,400 distinct clonotypes. Findings of the study overall: Primary autoimmune cytopenia patients seemingly lacked the physiological T cell clusters found in healthy donors.

Each sample's input was around 250 ng genomic DNA, 38,000 or so genome equivalents. The CDR3 length is 14 residues. Germline CDR1 and CDR2: MNHEY and SVGAGI. One tube held mixed TRB-A and TRB-B primer pools for touch-down PCR. Reprocessing the multiplex PCR reads, TCRdb reports a single entry for every CDR3 protein and omits DNA. This sample's clone table lists about 7,200 distinct CDR3 sequences. These sequences were also reported in another study, on T cell repertoires in aging, cancer and after chemotherapy.

The origin of this receptor is a human donor in good health. Sequences were obtained from peripheral blood. The gene calls are TRBV6-5 and TRBJ1-5; absent DNA, TCRdb's TRBD1 call cannot be checked. CDR3 amino acids: CASSFSGQNQPQHF.